This T cell receptor (beta chain) was sequenced in a study of identical twins. Germline CDR1 LGHNT, CDR2 FRNRAP. V gave up 2 bases and J gave up 5 bases, with 7 bases separating them. This CDR3 is built from 12 residues. TCRdb fed the 5' RACE reads into MiXCR, producing one record per CDR3 protein. The sample records 400,000 to 550,000 distinct CDR3 sequences, around 20% being singletons. This sample was shared with a second study, whose subject was T cells expressing NK-cell markers.

Material for sequencing was CD4+ T cells sorted from blood. The source of this sequence is a woman aged 18 to 35 in good health. V usage is TRBV12-5 and J usage is TRBJ2-7; D is ambiguous. CDR3 sequence: CASGLQRNEQYF. The CDR3, as DNA: TGTGCTAGTGGTTTGCAAAGAAACGAGCAGTACTTC.